Listed below are T cell receptor beta chains from one sample, sequenced in a study of blood T cell repertoires in COVID-19. TCRdb's table, derived via immunoSEQ multiplex PCR, lists solely in-frame clones and lacks some. Among 300,000 to 400,000 clones, over 75% were seen once, and the ten largest hold roughly 4%. The sequenced sample was peripheral blood. The source of these receptors is a woman in her fifties or sixties with active or convalescent COVID-19. Both conserved end residues are part of each CDR3. The order of the fields is D gene, J gene, clone size, V gene, CDR3 DNA, CDR3 protein. The D gene is left open where the match is weak. Clone size, where shown, is once, few, many, or a class for clones that have expanded.

>NA|TRBJ2-3|once|TRBV9
TGTGCCAGCAGCGTAGGGACTTCTCTCACAGATACGCAGTATTTT
CASSVGTSLTDTQYF
>NA|TRBJ2-1|NA|TRBV14
TGTGCCAGCAGCCCCCGTAGCGGAGCTTACAATGAGCAGTTCTTC
CASSPRSGAYNEQFF
>TRBD1|TRBJ2-3|NA|TRBV5-3
TGTGCCAGAAGTCGCGGGACAGGAGGGTCAGATACGCAGTATTTT
CARSRGTGGSDTQYF
>NA|TRBJ2-7|NA|TRBV27
TGTGCCAGCACTGTGATAGGGACACTAATCCATTACTACGAGCAGTACTTC
CASTVIGTLIHYYEQYF
>NA|TRBJ2-1|NA|TRBV4-2
TGTGCCAGCAGCCAAAAGATGAGTAGCAGAGAGCAGTTCTTC
CASSQKMSSREQFF
>TRBD2|TRBJ2-7|NA|TRBV15
TGTGCCACCCGGGCTAGCGGGAGCTCTCCTACACCCTACGAGCAGTACTTC
CATRASGSSPTPYEQYF
>NA|TRBJ1-1|NA|TRBV6-5
TGTGCCAGCAGTTACTCGGGCGTAGTTGCAGCTGAAGCTTTCTTT
CASSYSGVVAAEAFF
>NA|TRBJ2-7|NA|TRBV10-3
TGTGCCACCGGAACCGGGACCTACGAGCAGTACTTC
CATGTGTYEQYF
>NA|TRBJ2-2|NA|TRBV7-9
TGTGCCAGCAGCAAGTTGGGGGGGCTGTACACCGGGGAGCTGTTTTTT
CASSKLGGLYTGELFF
>TRBD2|TRBJ2-5|NA|TRBV14
TGTGCCAGCAGCCACACGAGTGGGAGGGCCTCTGAGACCCAGTACTTC
CASSHTSGRASETQYF
>TRBD1|TRBJ2-1|NA|TRBV19
TGTGCCAGTAGTACCCAAGGACAGGGGCGGAATGAGCAGTTCTTC
CASSTQGQGRNEQFF
>TRBD1|TRBJ2-7|NA|TRBV6-2/TRBV6-3
TGTGCCAGCAGTTGGGACAGGGGAGCCTACGAGCAGTACTTC
CASSWDRGAYEQYF
>TRBD2|TRBJ2-1|NA|TRBV7-9
TGTGCCAGCAGCTCTGAGCTAGCGGACGCCTACAATGAGCAGTTCTTC
CASSSELADAYNEQFF
>NA|TRBJ2-3|NA|TRBV3-1/TRBV3-2
TGTGCCAGCAGCCAAATGGAGGATACGCAGTATTTT
CASSQMEDTQYF
>TRBD2|TRBJ2-1|NA|TRBV11-1
TGTGCCAGCAGCAGATCTAGCGGGAGCTCCTACAATGAGCAGTTCTTC
CASSRSSGSSYNEQFF
>NA|TRBJ1-1|few|TRBV5-3
TGTGCCAGAAGTCTGCGATCGACAGGACGACTTGAAGCTTTCTTT
CARSLRSTGRLEAFF
>NA|TRBJ1-4|NA|TRBV7-2
TGTGCCAGCAGCTTAGGGCAGGCAACTAATGAAAAACTGTTTTTT
CASSLGQATNEKLFF
>NA|TRBJ2-3|NA|TRBV27
TGTGCCAGCAGTTTATCTCCTAGCCCACACGTAGGAGATACGCAGTATTTT
CASSLSPSPHVGDTQYF
>TRBD2|TRBJ2-7|NA|TRBV14
TGTGCCAGCAGCCAAGCTAGCGGGATCTCCTACGAGCAGTACTTC
CASSQASGISYEQYF
>TRBD1|TRBJ1-1|NA|TRBV11-3
TGTGCCAGCAGCCTAGGGGGACAGGGGGTGAACACTGAAGCTTTCTTT
CASSLGGQGVNTEAFF
>NA|TRBJ2-3|NA|TRBV5-1
TGCGCCAGCAGCTTGTTCATCTCCCAGGGTACGCAGTATTTT
CASSLFISQGTQYF
>NA|TRBJ1-1|few|TRBV28
TGTGCCAGCAGTTACGGACAGATGAACACTGAAGCTTTCTTT
CASSYGQMNTEAFF
>NA|TRBJ1-2|NA|TRBV14
TGTGCCAGCAGCCAAGTCGATAGGCGAGGCATATACTACACCTTC
CASSQVDRRGIYYTF
>NA|TRBJ1-4|NA|TRBV3-1/TRBV3-2
TGTGCCAGCAGCCCTCCGGGGGGAAGGAAACTGTTTTTT
CASSPPGGRKLFF
>NA|TRBJ1-5|NA|TRBV19
TGTGCCAGTTCACCCCCAAGGGGGAACAATCAGCCCCAGCATTTT
CASSPPRGNNQPQHF
>NA|TRBJ1-1|NA|TRBV12-3/TRBV12-4
TGTGCCACCCGACCAGGGGCTCGTACTGAAGCTTTCTTT
CATRPGARTEAFF
>NA|TRBJ1-1|NA|TRBV7-2
TGTGCCAGCAGCTTAGGGGAGTCCACTGAAGCTTTCTTT
CASSLGESTEAFF
>TRBD1|TRBJ1-1|NA|TRBV7-6
TGTGCCAGCAGCCGACTCTCAGGGGGAGGCACTGAAGCTTTCTTT
CASSRLSGGGTEAFF
>NA|TRBJ1-5|NA|TRBV2
TGTGCCAGCAGTGAAGAGGGAGGGGCCGTGAATCAGCCCCAGCATTTT
CASSEEGGAVNQPQHF
>NA|TRBJ1-1|NA|TRBV2
TGTGCCAGCAGTGAAAGGGGACACTTTAATGAAGCTTTCTTT
CASSERGHFNEAFF
>NA|TRBJ1-4|NA|TRBV7-9
TGTGCCAGCAGCTTAGGTGCGGGAACTAATGAAAAACTGTTTTTT
CASSLGAGTNEKLFF
>NA|TRBJ1-5|NA|TRBV28
TGTGCCAGCAGTAAACGGGGGGATAGCAATCAGCCCCAGCATTTT
CASSKRGDSNQPQHF
>TRBD1|TRBJ1-3|NA|TRBV28
TGTGCCAGCAGTTTGGGGGACAGGGGGTATTCTGGAAACACCATATATTTT
CASSLGDRGYSGNTIYF
>NA|TRBJ2-1|NA|TRBV7-9
TGTGCCAGCACCGGTGGGGGGCGGGGGATCTACAATGAGCAGTTCTTC
CASTGGGRGIYNEQFF
>NA|TRBJ2-6|NA|TRBV18
TGTGCCAGCTCACCCCGGGGTACGGGAGATCCCCTCTCTGGGGCCAACGTCCTGACTTTC
CASSPRGTGDPLSGANVLTF
>TRBD1|TRBJ1-2|NA|TRBV5-1
TGCGCCAGCAGCCCCCAACAGGGGAGACTGGCCTATGGCTACACCTTC
CASSPQQGRLAYGYTF
>NA|TRBJ1-1|NA|TRBV20-1
TGCAGTGCTAGAGATGGGCAGGAAGCTTTCTTT
CSARDGQEAFF
>NA|TRBJ1-1|NA|TRBV11-1
TGTGCCAGCAGCCCCGGGATGAACACTGAAGCTTTCTTT
CASSPGMNTEAFF
>TRBD2|TRBJ2-3|NA|TRBV5-1
TGCGCCAGCAGCACCGGGGGGGTCACAGATACGCAGTATTTT
CASSTGGVTDTQYF
>NA|TRBJ2-1|NA|TRBV3-1/TRBV3-2
TGTGCCAGCACCCAAAGGGGGAGAACAAGAGAGCAGTTCTTC
CASTQRGRTREQFF
>NA|TRBJ1-2|NA|TRBV19
TGTGCCAGTAGTATAGCGGGCAGGGTGAATGGCTACACCTTC
CASSIAGRVNGYTF
>NA|TRBJ1-5|NA|TRBV7-2
TGTGCCAGCAGCTTACGGGGGGGCGCCCAGCCCCAGCATTTT
CASSLRGGAQPQHF
>TRBD2|TRBJ2-7|few|TRBV2
TGTGCCAGCAGTGAAGTTACCCTAGCGGGAGGTTCCTACGAGCAGTACTTC
CASSEVTLAGGSYEQYF
>NA|TRBJ1-5|few|TRBV4-1
TGCGCCAGCAGCCAAGTGGGGCCCAATCAGCCCCAGCATTTT
CASSQVGPNQPQHF
>NA|TRBJ1-2|NA|TRBV5-1
TGCGCCAGCAGCTTGGATCACTACCATGGCTACACCTTC
CASSLDHYHGYTF
>NA|TRBJ1-4|NA|TRBV28
TGTGCCACTCATCAAGCCAGAGCAGGCAATGAAAAACTGTTTTTT
CATHQARAGNEKLFF
>TRBD2|TRBJ2-5|NA|TRBV5-6
TGTGCCAGCAGCTGGACTAGCAGAGAGACCCAGTACTTC
CASSWTSRETQYF
>TRBD2|TRBJ2-1|NA|TRBV29-1
TGCAGCGTTCGACTAGCTCCCTACAATGAGCAGTTCTTC
CSVRLAPYNEQFF